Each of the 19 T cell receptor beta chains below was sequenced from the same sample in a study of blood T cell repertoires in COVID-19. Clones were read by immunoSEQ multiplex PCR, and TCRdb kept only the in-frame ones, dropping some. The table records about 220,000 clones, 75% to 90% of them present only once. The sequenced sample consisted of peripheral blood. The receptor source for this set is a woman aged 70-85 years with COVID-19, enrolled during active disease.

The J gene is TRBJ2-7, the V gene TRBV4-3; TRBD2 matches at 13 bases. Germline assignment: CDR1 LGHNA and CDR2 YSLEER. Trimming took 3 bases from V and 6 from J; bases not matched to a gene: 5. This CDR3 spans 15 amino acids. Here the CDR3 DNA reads TGCGCCAGCAGCCACCGGACTAGCGGGAGTTTCGAGCAGTACTTC. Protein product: CASSHRTSGSFEQYF.

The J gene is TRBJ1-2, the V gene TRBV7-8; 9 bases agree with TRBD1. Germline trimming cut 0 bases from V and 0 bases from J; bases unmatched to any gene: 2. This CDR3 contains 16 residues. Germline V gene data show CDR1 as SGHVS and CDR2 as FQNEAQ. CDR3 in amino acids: CASSLAGTGTNYGYTF. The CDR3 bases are TGTGCCAGCAGCTTAGCGGGGACAGGGACTAACTATGGCTACACCTTC.

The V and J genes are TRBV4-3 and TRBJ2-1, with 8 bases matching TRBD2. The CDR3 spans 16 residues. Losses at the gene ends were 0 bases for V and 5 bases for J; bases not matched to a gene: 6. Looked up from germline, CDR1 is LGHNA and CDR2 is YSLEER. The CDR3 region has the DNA TGCGCCAGCAGCCAAGACCTGACTAGCGCACACAATGAGCAGTTCTTC. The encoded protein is CASSQDLTSAHNEQFF.

The CDR3 nucleotides read TGTGCCAGCAGAATTAGCGGGAGTGGCGAGCAGTACTTC. This translates into CASRISGSGEQYF. The V and J genes are TRBV11-3 and TRBJ2-7, with TRBD2 identical over 9 bases. V dropped 6 bases and J dropped 6; count of bases not matched to a gene: 6. The CDR3 totals 13 residues. CDR1 is SGHNT and CDR2 is YENEEA in the germline V gene.

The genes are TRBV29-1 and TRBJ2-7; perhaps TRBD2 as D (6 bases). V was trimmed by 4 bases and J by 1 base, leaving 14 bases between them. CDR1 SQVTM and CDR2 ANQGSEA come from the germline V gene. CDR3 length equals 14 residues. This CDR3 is CSVAISGVSYEQYF. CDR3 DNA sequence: TGCAGCGTTGCCATTAGCGGAGTTTCCTACGAGCAGTACTTC.

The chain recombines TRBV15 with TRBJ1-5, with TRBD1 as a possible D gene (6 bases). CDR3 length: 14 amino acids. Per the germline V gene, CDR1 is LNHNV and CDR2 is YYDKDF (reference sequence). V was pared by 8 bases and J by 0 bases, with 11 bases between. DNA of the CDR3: TGTGCCACCGAAGGACAGAATAGCAATCAGCCCCAGCATTTT. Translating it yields CATEGQNSNQPQHF. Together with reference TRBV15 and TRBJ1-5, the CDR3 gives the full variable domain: DAMVIQNPRYQVTQFGKPVTLSCSQTLNHNVMYWYQQKSSQAPKLLFHYYDKDFNNEADTPDNFQSRRPNTSFCFLDIRSPGLGDTAMYLCATEGQNSNQPQHFGDGTRLSIL.

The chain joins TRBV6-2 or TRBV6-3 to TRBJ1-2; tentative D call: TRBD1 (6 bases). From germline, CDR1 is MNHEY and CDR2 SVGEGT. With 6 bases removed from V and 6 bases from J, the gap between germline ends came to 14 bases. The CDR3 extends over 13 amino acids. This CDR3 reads CASSPRGGHGYTF. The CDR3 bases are TGTGCCAGCAGCCCGAGGGGGGGGCATGGCTACACCTTC.

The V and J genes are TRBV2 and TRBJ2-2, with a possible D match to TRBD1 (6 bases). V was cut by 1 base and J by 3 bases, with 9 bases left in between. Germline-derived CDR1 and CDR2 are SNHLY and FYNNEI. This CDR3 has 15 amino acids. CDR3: CASSEGGRDTGELFF. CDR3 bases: TGTGCCAGCAGTGAAGGGGGGCGAGACACCGGGGAGCTGTTTTTT.

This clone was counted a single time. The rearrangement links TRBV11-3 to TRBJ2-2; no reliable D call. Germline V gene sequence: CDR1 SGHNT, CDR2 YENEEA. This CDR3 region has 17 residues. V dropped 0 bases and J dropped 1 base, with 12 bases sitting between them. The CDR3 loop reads CASSLDKTRGNTGELFF. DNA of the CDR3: TGTGCCAGCAGCTTAGATAAAACCCGAGGGAACACCGGGGAGCTGTTTTTT.

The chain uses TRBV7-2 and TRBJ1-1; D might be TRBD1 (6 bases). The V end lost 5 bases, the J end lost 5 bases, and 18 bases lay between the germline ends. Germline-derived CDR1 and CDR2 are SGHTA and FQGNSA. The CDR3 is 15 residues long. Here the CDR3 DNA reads TGTGCCAGCAGCCCGATAAGGCTTGACAGGACTGAAGCTTTCTTT. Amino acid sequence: CASSPIRLDRTEAFF.

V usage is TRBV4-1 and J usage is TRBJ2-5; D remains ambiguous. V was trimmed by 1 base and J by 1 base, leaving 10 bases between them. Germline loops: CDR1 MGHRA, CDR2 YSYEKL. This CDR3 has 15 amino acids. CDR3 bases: TGCGCCAGCAGCCAAGTTCTGACTCCCCAAGAGACCCAGTACTTC. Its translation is CASSQVLTPQETQYF.

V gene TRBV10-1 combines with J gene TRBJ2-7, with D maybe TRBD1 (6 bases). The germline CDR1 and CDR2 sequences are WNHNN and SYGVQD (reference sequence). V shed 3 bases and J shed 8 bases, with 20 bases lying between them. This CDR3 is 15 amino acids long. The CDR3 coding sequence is TGCGCCAGCAGTGATTTCGGGACAAGGGGACAAAAGCAGTACTTC. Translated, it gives CASSDFGTRGQKQYF.

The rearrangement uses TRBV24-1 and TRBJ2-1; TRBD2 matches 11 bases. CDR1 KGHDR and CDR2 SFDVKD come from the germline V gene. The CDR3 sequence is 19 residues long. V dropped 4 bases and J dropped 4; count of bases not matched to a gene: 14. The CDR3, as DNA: TGTGCCACCAGTGACTCCATCACTAGCGGGAGTCGGACGTACAATGAGCAGTTCTTC. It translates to CATSDSITSGSRTYNEQFF.

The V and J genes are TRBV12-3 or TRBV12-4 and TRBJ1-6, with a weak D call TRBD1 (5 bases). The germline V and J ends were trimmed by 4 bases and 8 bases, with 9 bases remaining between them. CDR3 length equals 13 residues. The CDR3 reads CASSSGEYSPLHF. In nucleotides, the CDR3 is TGTGCCAGCAGTTCGGGGGAATATTCACCCCTCCACTTT.

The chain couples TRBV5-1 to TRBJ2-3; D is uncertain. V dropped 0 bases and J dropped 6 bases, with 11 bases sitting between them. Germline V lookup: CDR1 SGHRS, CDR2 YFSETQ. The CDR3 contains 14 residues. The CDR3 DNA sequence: TGCGCCAGCAGCTTGGGGAGAGTTGGCGATACGCAGTATTTT. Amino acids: CASSLGRVGDTQYF.

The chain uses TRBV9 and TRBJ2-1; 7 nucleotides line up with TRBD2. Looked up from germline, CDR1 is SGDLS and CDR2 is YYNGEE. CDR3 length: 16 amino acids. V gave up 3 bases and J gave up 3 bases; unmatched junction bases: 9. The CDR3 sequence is CASSATGLGDYNEQFF. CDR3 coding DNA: TGTGCCAGCAGCGCAACCGGACTAGGAGACTACAATGAGCAGTTCTTC.

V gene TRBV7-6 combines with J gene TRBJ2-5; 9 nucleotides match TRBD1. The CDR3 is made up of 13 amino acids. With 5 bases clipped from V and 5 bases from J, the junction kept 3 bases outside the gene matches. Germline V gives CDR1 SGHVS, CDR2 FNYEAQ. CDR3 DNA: TGTGCCAGCAGCGCTGGACAGGGGGAGACCCAGTACTTC. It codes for CASSAGQGETQYF.

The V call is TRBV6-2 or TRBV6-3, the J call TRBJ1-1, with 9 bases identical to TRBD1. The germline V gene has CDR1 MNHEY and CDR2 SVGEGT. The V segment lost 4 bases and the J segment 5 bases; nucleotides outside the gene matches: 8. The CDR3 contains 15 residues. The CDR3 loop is CASSSQGALGTEAFF. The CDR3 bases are TGTGCCAGCAGTTCACAGGGGGCGCTGGGTACTGAAGCTTTCTTT.

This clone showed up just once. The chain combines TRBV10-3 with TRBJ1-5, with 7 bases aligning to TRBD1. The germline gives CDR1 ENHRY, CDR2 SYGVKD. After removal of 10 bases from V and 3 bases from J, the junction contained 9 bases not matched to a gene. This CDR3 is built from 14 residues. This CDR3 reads CATRPDRINQPQHF. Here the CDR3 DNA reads TGTGCCACACGCCCGGACAGGATCAATCAGCCCCAGCATTTT.